Sequencing of this T cell receptor beta chain was carried out in a study of cytomegalovirus exposure and HLA in healthy donors. Study-level information: In an earlier analysis, around 100 million unique TCR beta sequences were found from some 180 million T cells.

The study ran its PCR with 60 Vbeta and 13 Jbeta primers. Generated by immunoSEQ multiplex PCR, the TCRdb table keeps only in-frame clones and is missing some. In the table there are about 150,000 clones, nearly 70% of which are singletons. General study results and limits: A later analysis by the authors found several of the most significant clusters apparently linked to common viral pathogens.

Comments on this clone: The antigen is unknown.

This CDR3 is built from 14 residues. The V end lost 5 bases, the J end lost 0 bases, and 10 bases lay between the germline ends. Germline CDR1 SGHVS, CDR2 FQNEAQ. This clonotype originated in a man aged 25 to 45 in good health and CMV-seropositive. The chain recombines TRBV7-8 with TRBJ1-1, with unresolved D. Source material: PBMCs. The CDR3 DNA follows: TGTGCCAGCAGCATAGACAAGTTGAACACTGAAGCTTTCTTT. Amino acid sequence: CASSIDKLNTEAFF.